This T cell receptor (beta chain) originates from a study of T cell changes during pregnancy in multiple sclerosis. CDR3 length equals 16 residues. With V trimmed by 2 bases and J by 4 bases, 8 bases remained unmatched. CDR1 and CDR2 from the germline V gene are SGHAT and FQNNGV. Profiled with immunoSEQ multiplex PCR; TCRdb holds only in-frame clones, not every one. The table includes 25,000 to 35,000 clones, 89% detected once. The sequenced sample was CD8+ T cells from peripheral blood mononuclear cells, obtained in the second trimester of pregnancy. The chain combines TRBV11-2 with TRBJ2-1, with 7 nucleotides matching TRBD2. This sequence was found in a female donor with multiple sclerosis, enrolled in a pregnancy study. CDR3 nucleotides: TGTGCCAGCAGCTTAAGTAGGACTAGGGGTTACAATGAGCAGTTCTTC. This translates into CASSLSRTRGYNEQFF. Full variable domain (remainder filled in from reference TRBV11-2 and TRBJ2-1): EAGVAQSPRYKIIEKRQSVAFWCNPISGHATLYWYQQILGQGPKLLIQFQNNGVVDDSQLPKDRFSAERLKGVDSTLKIQPAKLEDSAVYLCASSLSRTRGYNEQFFGPGTRLTVL.